What follows describes a single T cell receptor (beta chain). Other nucleotide sequences in the sample specify the same CDR3. The data were taken from a study of blood T cell repertoires in COVID-19. V shed 5 bases and J shed 1 base, with 3 bases lying between them. This CDR3 spans 11 amino acids. Per the germline V gene, CDR1 is GTSNPN and CDR2 is SVGIG (reference sequence). Data came from immunoSEQ multiplex PCR; TCRdb stores just in-frame clones and leaves some out. The data hold a few hundred thousand clones, with around 91% observed a single time. The receptor was derived from a man aged 30-40 years who had recovered from COVID-19. The chain links TRBV30 to TRBJ1-3; D is unclear. What was sequenced was PBMCs or T cells enriched from blood (not recorded which). CDR3 sequence: CAWASGNTIYF. CDR3 DNA sequence: TGTGCCTGGGCATCTGGAAACACCATATATTTT.